The source of this T cell receptor (beta chain) is a study of blood T cell repertoires in COVID-19. Study information: T cells, B-cell-depleted T cells, or PBMCs supplied cDNA or gDNA.

Method: immunoSEQ multiplex PCR; TCRdb's copy keeps in-frame clones and lacks some. This table holds 140,000 or so clones, 88% found once. V shed 3 bases and J 6 bases; nucleotides not matched to a gene: 1. The CDR3 is 15 residues long. CDR1 LGHNA and CDR2 YNFKEQ come from the germline V gene. This TCR was recovered from a man between 70 and 80 years old with acute or convalescent COVID-19. Sequencing was performed on peripheral blood. The gene calls are TRBV4-2 and TRBJ2-1; 14 nucleotides line up with TRBD2. CDR3 in amino acids: CASSQGLAGVNEQFF. The CDR3 DNA is TGTGCCAGCAGCCAGGGACTAGCGGGAGTCAATGAGCAGTTCTTC.